The T cell receptor beta chain described here comes from a study of T cell responses to AZD1222 COVID-19 vaccine. V lost 5 bases and J 8 bases, leaving 13 bases between the germline ends. This CDR3 spans 13 amino acids. Concerning this clone: What it recognizes is unknown.

Pooling covered second doses at about 4 or about 12 weeks. The repertoire was sequenced with immunoSEQ multiplex PCR; TCRdb's copy has only in-frame clones and lacks some. The repertoire holds tens of thousands of clones, with less than 90% as singletons. Findings of the study overall: In all cases, repertoires were sampled only after the peak T cell response. The reported proportion of spike-specific TCRs targeting unmutated variant regions was nearly half. Donors in the cohort were predominantly white British and more often female, and clonal diversity was possibly underestimated.

V usage is TRBV12-3 or TRBV12-4 and J usage is TRBJ2-1; D is perhaps TRBD1 or TRBD2 (5 bases each). This material consisted of peripheral blood, taken 28 days after the second AZD1222 dose. The sequence derives from an adult who received the AZD1222 COVID-19 vaccine. The CDR3 nucleotides are TGTGCCAGCAGTCGGGACCGCTGGGATGAGCAGTTCTTC. Translated, it gives CASSRDRWDEQFF.